This paragraph reports one TCR beta chain. The antigen it recognizes is unknown. Per-base qualities were not stored, and no clone one base away is much larger. The donors were healthy, HIV-negative adults with no recently reported acute infections or vaccinations. Only Caucasian adults living in Nashville, Tennessee, USA were represented among the donors. CD4+ T cells were enriched by magnetic negative selection; naive cells were then positively selected on CD45RA, and the negative fraction formed the memory subset. After blood collection by leukapheresis, PBMCs were isolated using Ficoll-Histopaque density gradient centrifugation and then cryopreserved in the vapor phase of liquid nitrogen. Analytical flow cytometry was used to check the purity and quantity of each magnetically sorted T cell population. Each sorted fraction had its genomic DNA isolated and then quantified by UV absorbance on a Nanodrop 2000c.

This sample was included in a study of shared clonotypes between healthy human individuals (dated by TCRdb to about 2020). About the study as a whole: Three men and a couple of women, aged 18 to 49 years, made up the cohort. To estimate repertoire size and how much clonotype sharing occurs between individuals, the study deeply sequenced the blood TCR repertoires of several healthy adults. Libraries were prepared and TCR repertoires were sequenced by different laboratories using diverse techniques, in order to increase sequencing depth and limit assay-specific biases. For each donor, CD4 naive and CD4 memory were each run on three plates, CD8 naive on two plates, and CD8 memory on one plate. Each donor's leukapheresis produced roughly between roughly 0.9 and 8.9 billion PBMCs. What the study reported, not specific to this receptor: Sharing across four donors was observed for approximately 5% of naive CD4, over 3% of naive CD8, over 2% of memory CD4, and over 0.3% of memory CD8 clonotypes. Incomplete sequencing was indicated by rarefaction of sorted-subset datasets, despite the large sequencing depth. Because the study included only a small number of donors, the genetic and exposure-history diversity represented was limited. Clonotypes shared by all four sorted-subset donors showed higher generation probabilities than non-shared clonotypes. Sampling was limited to blood, and TCR repertoires in tissue likely differ from TCR repertoires in blood. Naive subsets generally had larger estimated clonotype richness than memory subsets. Pairwise subsampling led to the expectation that sequencing depth would affect the degree of clonotype sharing among donors.

The CDR3 starts with the cysteine, ends with the phenylalanine, and has 16 residues. Only CDR3 DNA remains: 48 bases, in frame from the first base. The CDR1 and CDR2 encoded by the germline V gene (reference sequence) are MNHNY and SVGAGI. Trimmed from V: 4 bases; trimmed from J: 3 bases; junction bases lacking a gene match: 6. TCR CDR3 regions were amplified from genomic DNA by multiplex PCR using the deep immunoSEQ assay. For each cell subset, the extracted genomic DNA was distributed evenly across all wells of several immunoSEQ 96-well plates, and each plate served as one replicate. For sorted subsets, around 0.2 ug of genomic DNA, equivalent to some 30,000 T cell genomes, went into each replicate PCR. Purified libraries were measured with a Qubit 3.0 fluorometer, size-checked on a Bioanalyzer 2100, and measured again with the KAPA Library Quantification kit. A separate single-read 150-cycle Illumina NextSeq 550 flow cell was used to sequence each immunoSEQ 96-well plate. Turning to the authors' computational methods: Because the immunoSEQ output held only junctional sequences and lacked quality scores, the filtering could not match the filtering applied to full-length reads. To assign V/J genes and CDR3, sequences were annotated using PyIR, a Python wrapper for IgBLAST v1.9, with IMGT germline references. Reads with weak V/J assignments (E-value above 1e-6), missing CDR3, stop codons, out-of-frame junctions, or ambiguous translated residues were removed. V3J clonotypes were defined by identical inferred V gene, J gene, and CDR3 amino acid sequence. The percentage overlap between two repertoires was calculated by dividing the number of shared unique clonotypes by the size of the smaller repertoire. Richness of each repertoire was evaluated using RTK rarefaction, the Chao1 estimator, and Recon v2.1 estimates of unobserved clonotypes. For all TCRbeta clonotypes obtained by the gDNA method from a few donors, generation probabilities were computed with OLGA. TCRdb took this table from immuneACCESS and kept in-frame rearrangements with V and J called. Such tables lack part of the clones; where checked against another copy, unresolved V genes explain under half of the gap, and the rest is unexplained. The V and J calls and clone size were taken over from that table, and D and trimming were inferred from the DNA. The sample contains 2,100,000 or so clones, approximately 94% of them found a single time. Roughly 0.13% of the sample belongs to the ten largest clones.

This chain is built from TRBV6-6 and TRBJ2-3; TRBD2 agrees with 11 junctional bases. Input material: naive CD4+ T cells sorted from blood. The cell subset or site label corresponds to: CD45RA+ positively selected. This TCR derives from a man younger than 35 in good health. For the CDR3, the sequence is CASSSRGTSGTDTQYF. The sequenced DNA: TGTGCCAGCAGTTCGAGAGGGACTAGCGGTACAGATACGCAGTATTTT.